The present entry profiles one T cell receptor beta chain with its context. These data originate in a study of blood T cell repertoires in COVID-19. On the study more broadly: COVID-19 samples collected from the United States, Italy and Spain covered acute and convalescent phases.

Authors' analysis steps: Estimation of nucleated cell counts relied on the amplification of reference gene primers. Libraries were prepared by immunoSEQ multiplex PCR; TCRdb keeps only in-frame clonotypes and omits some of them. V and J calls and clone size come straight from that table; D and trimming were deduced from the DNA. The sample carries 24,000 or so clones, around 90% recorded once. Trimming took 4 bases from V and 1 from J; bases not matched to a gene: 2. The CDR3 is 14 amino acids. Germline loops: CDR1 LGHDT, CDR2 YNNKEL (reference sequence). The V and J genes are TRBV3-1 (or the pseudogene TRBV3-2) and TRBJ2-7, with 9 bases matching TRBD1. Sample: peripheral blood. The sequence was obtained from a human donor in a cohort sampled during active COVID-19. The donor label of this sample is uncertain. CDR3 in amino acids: CASSLQGASYEQYF. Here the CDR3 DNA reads TGTGCCAGCAGCCTACAGGGGGCTTCCTACGAGCAGTACTTC.